The following is a T cell receptor beta chain sequence with its context. This entry is derived from a study of shared clonotypes between healthy human individuals. Sequenced by immunoSEQ multiplex PCR; TCRdb stores in-frame clones only, minus some. The repertoire has fewer than 1.8 million clones, around 98.5% of them found once; the top ten carry 0.36%. Input material: naive CD4+ T cells sorted from blood. Subset defined: CD45RA+ positively selected. The clonotype was recovered from a man aged 30 to 39 in good health.

The CDR3: CASSALLGNNEQFF. The CDR3 bases are TGTGCCAGCAGTGCCCTTTTAGGCAACAATGAGCAGTTCTTC. J is TRBJ2-1 and V is TRBV27; no clear D gene. The ends were cut back, 5 bases at V and 5 bases at J, with 13 bases in the middle. The length of the CDR3 is 14 residues. In germline, CDR1 is MNHEY, CDR2 SMNVEV (reference sequence).